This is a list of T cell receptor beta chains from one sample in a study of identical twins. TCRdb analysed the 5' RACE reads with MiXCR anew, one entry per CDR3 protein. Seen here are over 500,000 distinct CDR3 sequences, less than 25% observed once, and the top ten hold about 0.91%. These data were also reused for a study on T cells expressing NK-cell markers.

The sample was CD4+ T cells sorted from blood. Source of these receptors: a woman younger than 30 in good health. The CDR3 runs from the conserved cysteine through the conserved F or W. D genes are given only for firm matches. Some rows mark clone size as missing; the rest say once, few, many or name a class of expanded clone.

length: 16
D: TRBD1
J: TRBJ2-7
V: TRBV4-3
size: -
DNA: TGCGCCAGCAGCCCACTGACCGGGACAGGGTCCTACGAGCAGTACTTC
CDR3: CASSPLTGTGSYEQYF

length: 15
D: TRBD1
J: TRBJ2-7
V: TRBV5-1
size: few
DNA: TGCGCCAGCAGCTACTGGACAGGGGAGCCCTACGAGCAGTACTTC
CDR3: CASSYWTGEPYEQYF

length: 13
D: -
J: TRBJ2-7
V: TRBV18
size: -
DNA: TGTGCCAGCTCGACCACGGCACAGTCCGAGCAGTACTTC
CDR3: CASSTTAQSEQYF

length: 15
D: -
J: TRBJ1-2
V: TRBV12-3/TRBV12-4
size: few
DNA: TGTGCCAGCAGTTTTAGACTTTCCACTAACTATGGCTACACCTTC
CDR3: CASSFRLSTNYGYTF

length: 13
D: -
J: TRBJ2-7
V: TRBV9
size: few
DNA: TGTGCCAGCAGCGTAGGAGGGGAGGACGAGCAGTACTTC
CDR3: CASSVGGEDEQYF

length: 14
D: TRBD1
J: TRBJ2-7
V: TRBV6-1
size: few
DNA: TGTGCCAGCAGCCCGGACAGGGTAGGTTGGGAGCAGTACTTC
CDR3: CASSPDRVGWEQYF

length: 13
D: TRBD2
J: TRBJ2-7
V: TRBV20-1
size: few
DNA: TGCAGTGCTAGAGGGACTAGAGTCCCCGAGCAGTACTTC
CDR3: CSARGTRVPEQYF

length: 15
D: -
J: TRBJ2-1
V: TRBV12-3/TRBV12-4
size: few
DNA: TGTGCCAGCAGTCCCCGGGACAACTCCTACAATGAGCAGTTCTTC
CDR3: CASSPRDNSYNEQFF

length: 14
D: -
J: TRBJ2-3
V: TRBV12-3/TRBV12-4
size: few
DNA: TGTGCCAGCAGTTTAAATCCCCACACAAATACGCAGTATTTT
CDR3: CASSLNPHTNTQYF

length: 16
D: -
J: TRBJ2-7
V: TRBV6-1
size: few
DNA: TGTGCCAGCAGCCCGAGGACGGGACGAACAAGGGACGAGCAGTACTTC
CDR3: CASSPRTGRTRDEQYF

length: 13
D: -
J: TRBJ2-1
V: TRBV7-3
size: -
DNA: TGTGCCAGCAGCCCAGGGGTTACTAATGAGCAGTTCTTC
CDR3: CASSPGVTNEQFF

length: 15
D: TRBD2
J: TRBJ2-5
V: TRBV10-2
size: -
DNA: TGCGCCAGCAGTGAAAGTCGGGGGGGCTGGGAGACCCAGTACTTC
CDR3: CASSESRGGWETQYF

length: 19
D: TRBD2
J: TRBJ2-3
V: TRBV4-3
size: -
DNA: TGCGCCAGCAGCCGCTACACAACTAGCGGGAGGGCGATAGGAGATACGCAGTATTTT
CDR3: CASSRYTTSGRAIGDTQYF

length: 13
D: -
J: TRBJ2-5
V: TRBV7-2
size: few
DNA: TGTGCCAGCAGCGACCGAAACCAAGAGACCCAGTACTTC
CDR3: CASSDRNQETQYF

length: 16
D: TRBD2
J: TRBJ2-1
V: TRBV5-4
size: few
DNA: TGTGCCAGCAGCTTGGTGACTAGCGGGACCTACAATGAGCAGTTCTTC
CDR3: CASSLVTSGTYNEQFF

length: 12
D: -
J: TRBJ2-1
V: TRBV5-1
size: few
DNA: TGCGCCAGCAGCTTTTCGTGGACGGAGCAGTTCTTC
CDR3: CASSFSWTEQFF

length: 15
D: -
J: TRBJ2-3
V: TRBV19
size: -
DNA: TGTGCCAGTAGACCAACACGGCGGTTCACAGATACGCAGTATTTT
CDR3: CASRPTRRFTDTQYF

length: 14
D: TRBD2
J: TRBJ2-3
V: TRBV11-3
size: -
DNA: TGTGCCAGCAGCTTAGATGGCGGGAGGGATACGCAGTATTTT
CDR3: CASSLDGGRDTQYF

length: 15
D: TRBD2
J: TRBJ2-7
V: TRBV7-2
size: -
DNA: TGTGCCAGCAGCTTAGATGGTGGCGGGGGCTACGAGCAGTACTTC
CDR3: CASSLDGGGGYEQYF

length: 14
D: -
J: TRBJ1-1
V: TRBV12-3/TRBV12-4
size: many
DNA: TGTGCCAGCAGTCTCGGCGGCGGGGTTGAGAAAGCTTTCTTT
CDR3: CASSLGGGVEKAFF

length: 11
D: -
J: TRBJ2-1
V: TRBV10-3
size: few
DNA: TGTGCCATCAGTGTAAAGGATGAGCAGTTCTTC
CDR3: CAISVKDEQFF

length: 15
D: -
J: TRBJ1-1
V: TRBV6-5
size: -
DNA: TGTGCCAGCAGTTACTTTATCAGGGGAGGAACTGAAGCTTTCTTT
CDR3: CASSYFIRGGTEAFF

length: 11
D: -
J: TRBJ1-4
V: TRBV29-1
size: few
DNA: TGCAGCGCCCTGACAGGTGAAAAACTGTTTTTT
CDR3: CSALTGEKLFF

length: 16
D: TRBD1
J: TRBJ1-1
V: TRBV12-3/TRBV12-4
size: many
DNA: TGTGCCAGCAGGGGGGGGACAGGGACCAAGAACACTGAAGCTTTCTTT
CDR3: CASRGGTGTKNTEAFF

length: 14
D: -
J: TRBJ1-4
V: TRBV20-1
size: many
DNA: TGCAGTGCCATGCGGGGCGGGTCAAATGAAAAACTGTTTTTT
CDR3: CSAMRGGSNEKLFF

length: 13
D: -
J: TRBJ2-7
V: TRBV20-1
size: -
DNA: TGCAGTGCTAGGATTGGGACAACCTACGAGCAGTACTTC
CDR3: CSARIGTTYEQYF